This TCR beta chain was documented in a study of T cell responses to AZD1222 COVID-19 vaccine. Regarding this clone: Its specificity is not known.

TCRdb's table, derived via immunoSEQ multiplex PCR, lists solely in-frame clones and lacks some. Of some 96,000 clones listed, around 89% are singletons. Study observations and caveats: No repertoire was sampled before or during the peak T cell response, only after it. Possibly, clonal diversity was underestimated; donors were largely white British and included more females. Dominant CD4 TCR responses targeted spike regions 160-218 and 743-854. The study identified only 6 or 7 AZD1222 recipients as seropositive at baseline.

The CDR3 is made up of 16 amino acids. Germline V gene sequence: CDR1 SGHAT, CDR2 FQNNGV. The ends were cut back, 0 bases at V and 8 bases at J, with 19 bases in the middle. The clonotype originates from an adult in good health. Sequencing was performed on peripheral blood, taken on day 0 of AZD1222 vaccination. This chain connects TRBV11-2 to TRBJ1-2; D ambiguous. The CDR3: CASSLDSARWTSGYTF. In nucleotides, the CDR3 is TGTGCCAGCAGCTTAGATTCGGCCAGGTGGACCTCCGGCTACACCTTC.